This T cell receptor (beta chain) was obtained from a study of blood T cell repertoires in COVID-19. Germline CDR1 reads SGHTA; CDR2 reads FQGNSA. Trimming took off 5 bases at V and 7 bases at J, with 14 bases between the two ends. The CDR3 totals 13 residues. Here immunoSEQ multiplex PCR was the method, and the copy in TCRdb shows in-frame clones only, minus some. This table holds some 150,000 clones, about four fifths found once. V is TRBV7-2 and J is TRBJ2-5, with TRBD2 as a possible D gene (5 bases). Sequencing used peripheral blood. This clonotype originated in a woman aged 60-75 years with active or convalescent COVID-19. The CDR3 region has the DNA TGTGCCAGCAGCCTAGGGCTAGCTGGGACCCAGTACTTC. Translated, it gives CASSLGLAGTQYF.